This TCR beta chain was retrieved from a study of T cells in Graves' hyperthyroidism and ophthalmopathy (dated by TCRdb to between 2018 and 2021). The study in broad terms: To identify distinguishing TCR V-J signatures, a discovery cohort of about 95 patients was used, comprising 40 to 45 with Graves' ophthalmopathy and under 60 with stable Graves' hyperthyroidism. Prospective prediction of ophthalmopathy was tested in an independent validation cohort of under 20 hyperthyroidism patients and 17 patients who later progressed to ophthalmopathy. For training and testing, the 80 to 100 patients in the discovery cohort were randomly divided in a 7:3 ratio. The study also compared thyroid tissue and blood T-cell repertoires from about 6 Graves' hyperthyroidism patients. Following sampling, methimazole starting at 30 mg daily was given to hyperthyroidism patients, and high-dose intravenous methylprednisolone was given to ophthalmopathy patients. According to the paper, TCR Vbeta CDR3 sequencing was carried out on 135 peripheral blood samples, which came from over 40 ophthalmopathy, 75 or so hyperthyroidism and 17 progressor patients. Paper-wide results and their limitations: Sample size was not statistically predetermined, and investigators were not blinded to group allocation. Most expanded thyroid clonotypes (frequency above 0.001) were also detected in blood, a finding suggesting that blood repertoires may reflect thyroid immune responses. In validation, the model predicted progression to ophthalmopathy with just under 71% sensitivity and about 72% specificity, a median of about 6.7 months before onset. A model built on a 13 V-J signature distinguished ophthalmopathy from stable hyperthyroidism, reaching about 88% sensitivity and 81.08% specificity in cross-validation and 80%/75% in testing.

Concerning this clonotype itself: Its target antigen remains unknown. Base qualities are not provided; no much larger clone lies one nucleotide away.

A patient counted as having stable Graves' hyperthyroidism if no progression to ophthalmopathy occurred over 18 months of follow-up. Hyperthyroidism patients were aged 18 to 65 years and newly diagnosed, with disease duration of less than 2 months. The study excluded patients with uncontrolled infections, other autoimmune diseases, pregnancy or lactation. Diagnoses relied on clinical symptoms, serum thyroxine and TRAb, thyroid ultrasound and orbital computed tomography. Trizol reagent was used to extract total RNA, and RNA quality was then checked on an Agilent 2100 Bioanalyzer. The TCR beta CDR3 regions were amplified from the RNA transcripts. A first-round RT-PCR of the TCR CDR3 used the HTBI primer set with the Qiagen OneStep RT-PCR kit. Libraries were constructed in a second round of multiplex PCR, after which size selection and purification were carried out. Sequencing of the libraries was done on an Illumina HiSeq2000 using paired-end 100 bp reads. For the original study's pipeline: SOAPnuke was used to process the raw data, with reads discarded if the reads contained adapters or uncalled bases, had a mean Phred below 15, or lacked an exact constant-primer or identifier match. COPE v1.2.5 was used to merge high-quality paired reads, and clonotypes were defined as unique nucleotide sequences. MiTCR v1.1 was used to align the clonotypes against IMGT TRBV, TRBD and TRBJ reference segments. The analysis included only V-J combinations with a frequency above 0.0001, which together covered 99% to 99.2% of the repertoires. The TCS score was defined as the ratio of F50 (clonal expansion) to E x V (chaos), calculated using BLOSUM62-based TCRdist between CDR3 peptides within each V-J. Welch's t-statistics and random forest reduced several hundred V-J features to 10 to 15, which were used in a naive Bayes classifier (R e1071). The Morisita-Horn index was used to measure how similar the thyroid and blood repertoires were. TCRdb applied fastp at Q25 and MiXCR to the public reads, then kept only in-frame beta chains. Entries that share a CDR3 protein sequence are merged under the most common genes and DNA. What appears here as the V and J calls and clone size reflects TCRdb's work, not the paper's. Here the sample has roughly 98,000 distinct CDR3 sequences; about 40% occur a single time. The ten largest clones represent roughly a tenth of the sample.

CDR1 and CDR2 are read off the germline V gene (reference sequence) as DFQATT and SNEGSKA. V is pruned by 6 bases and J by 1 base, leaving 5 bases of the junction without a gene match. Including cysteine and phenylalanine, the CDR3 has 16 amino acids. Only the CDR3 region is kept as DNA, spanning 48 bases read in frame from base 1. The sequence was obtained from a woman aged 25 to 45 with Graves' hyperthyroidism. The V gene is TRBV20-1 and the J gene is TRBJ2-5; 16 middle bases align to TRBD2. The sequenced sample was peripheral blood or thyroid tissue (not recorded which). Here the CDR3 is given as CSATGTSGRAQETQYF. The sequence in DNA is TGCAGTGCGACCGGGACTAGCGGGAGGGCCCAAGAGACCCAGTACTTC.